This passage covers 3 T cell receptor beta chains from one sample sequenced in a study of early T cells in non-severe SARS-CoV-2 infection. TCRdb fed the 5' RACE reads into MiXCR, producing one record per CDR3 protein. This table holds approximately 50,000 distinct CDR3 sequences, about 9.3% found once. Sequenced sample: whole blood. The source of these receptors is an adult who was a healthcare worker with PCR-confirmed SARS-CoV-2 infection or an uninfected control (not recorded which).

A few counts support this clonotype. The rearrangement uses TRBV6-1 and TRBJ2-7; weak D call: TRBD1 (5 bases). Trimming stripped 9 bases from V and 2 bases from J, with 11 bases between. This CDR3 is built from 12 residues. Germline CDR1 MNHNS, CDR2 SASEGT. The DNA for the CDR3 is TGTGCCAGTAGCAGGGTAGCCTACGAGCAGTACTTC. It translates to CASSRVAYEQYF.

The CDR3 region has the DNA TGTGCCAGCAGCCCCCCGACAGTTAGCACAGATACGCAGTATTTT. This sequence encodes CASSPPTVSTDTQYF. The chain links TRBV7-2 to TRBJ2-3, with D maybe TRBD1 (5 bases). Germline V gene lookup returns CDR1 SGHTA and CDR2 FQGNSA. CDR3 length equals 15 residues. Between the trimmed V and J ends, which lost 5 bases and 0 bases, there was a span of 12 bases.

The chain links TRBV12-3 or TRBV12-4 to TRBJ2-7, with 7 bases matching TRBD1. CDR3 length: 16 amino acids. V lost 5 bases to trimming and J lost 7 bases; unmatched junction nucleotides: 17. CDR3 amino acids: CASSGWGRGYAREQYF. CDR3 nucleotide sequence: TGTGCCAGCAGTGGATGGGGCAGGGGGTACGCTAGAGAGCAGTACTTC.